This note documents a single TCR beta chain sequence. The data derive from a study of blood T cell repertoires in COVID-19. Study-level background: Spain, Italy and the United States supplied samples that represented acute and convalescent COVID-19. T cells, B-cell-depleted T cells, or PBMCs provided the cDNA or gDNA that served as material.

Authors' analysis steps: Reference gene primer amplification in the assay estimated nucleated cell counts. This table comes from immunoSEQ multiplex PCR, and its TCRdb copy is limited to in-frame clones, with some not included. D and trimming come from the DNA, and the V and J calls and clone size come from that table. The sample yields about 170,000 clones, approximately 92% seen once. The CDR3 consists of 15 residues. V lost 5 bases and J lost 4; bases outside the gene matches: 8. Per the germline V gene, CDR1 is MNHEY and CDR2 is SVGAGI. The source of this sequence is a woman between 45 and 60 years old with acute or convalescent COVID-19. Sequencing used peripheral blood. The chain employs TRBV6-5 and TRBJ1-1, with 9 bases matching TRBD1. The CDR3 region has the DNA TGTGCCAGCAGTAAAACAGGGGGCGCCGGCACTGAAGCTTTCTTT. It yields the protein CASSKTGGAGTEAFF.